The rows below give T cell receptor beta chains drawn from one sample of a study of a mutant IDH1 vaccine in newly diagnosed glioma. Assay: immunoSEQ multiplex PCR; the TCRdb copy retains only in-frame clones and omits some. Of 80,000 to 100,000 clones in the sample, roughly four fifths were seen once. Sequences were derived from PBMCs, sampled from a glioma patient treated with radiotherapy, temozolomide or both. All receptors derive from a man between 40 and 49 years old with glioma. Some clones in this sample may be carry-over from other donors' samples. Both conserved end residues are part of each CDR3. The D gene is left open where the match is weak. Only part of the rows carry a size: once, few, many, or a class if the clone is expanded.

>.|13|TRBV6-5|TRBJ1-1|.
TGTGCCAGCAGTTACGGGCTATATACTGAAGCTTTCTTT
CASSYGLYTEAFF
>.|16|TRBV5-1|TRBJ2-1|TRBD1
TGCGCCAGCAGCTGGAGGGCCACAGGGGGAAACAATGAGCAGTTCTTC
CASSWRATGGNNEQFF
>.|15|TRBV18|TRBJ1-5|TRBD1
TGTGCCAGCTCCGCGGGACAGATTAGCAATCAGCCCCAGCATTTT
CASSAGQISNQPQHF
>.|14|TRBV5-1|TRBJ2-7|TRBD1
TGCGCCAGCAGCTTGGACGGACAGGGCTACGAGCAGTACTTC
CASSLDGQGYEQYF
>.|15|TRBV5-1|TRBJ1-1|.
TGCGCCAGCAGCTTGGAGGGTCGGGGGGGGACTGAAGCTTTCTTT
CASSLEGRGGTEAFF
>.|12|TRBV7-2|TRBJ1-2|.
TGTGCCAGCAGGCCCGGGACGCTAGGCTACACCTTC
CASRPGTLGYTF
>.|9|TRBV9|TRBJ2-5|.
TGTGCCAGCGGAGAGACCCAGTACTTC
CASGETQYF
>.|12|TRBV6-5|TRBJ1-1|.
TGTGCCGCACACCGTGAGAACACTGAAGCTTTCTTT
CAAHRENTEAFF
>few|12|TRBV28|TRBJ1-3|.
TGTGCTTCGGGTTCTGTTGGAAACACCATATATTTT
CASGSVGNTIYF
>.|15|TRBV7-2|TRBJ2-2|.
TGTGCCAGCAGCTTAGTTTCACAATTGACCGGGGAGCTGTTTTTT
CASSLVSQLTGELFF
>.|13|TRBV7-8|TRBJ1-1|.
TGTGCCAGCAGCCGCTTGGCAGGGCAGGAAGCTTTCTTT
CASSRLAGQEAFF
>.|15|TRBV10-3|TRBJ1-2|.
TGTGCCATCAGTGACGTTGGTAATGGGGGCTATGGCTACACCTTC
CAISDVGNGGYGYTF
>.|10|TRBV6-1|TRBJ2-5|.
TGTGCCAGCACCAGAGAGACCCAGTACTTC
CASTRETQYF
>.|16|TRBV6-7|TRBJ1-5|.
TGTGCCAGCAGTCCCCACCCGCCGGTCCTCAATCAGCCCCAGCATTTT
CASSPHPPVLNQPQHF
>.|13|TRBV2|TRBJ1-1|.
TGTGCCAGCAAAAAGGAATTGAACACTGAAGCTTTCTTT
CASKKELNTEAFF
>.|14|TRBV6-1|TRBJ1-5|TRBD1
TGTGCCAGCAGACGACAGGGTAGCAATCAGCCCCAGCATTTT
CASRRQGSNQPQHF
>once|15|TRBV2|TRBJ1-6|.
TGTGCCAGCAGTGAAGGGGCCTTTAATAATTCACCCCTCCACTTT
CASSEGAFNNSPLHF
>.|14|TRBV5-6|TRBJ2-1|.
TGTGCCAGCAGCTTTCGGCAGAAAGACAATGAGCAGTTCTTC
CASSFRQKDNEQFF
>few|15|TRBV2|TRBJ1-4|TRBD1
TGTGCCAGCAGTGAAGATCAGACAGGGGGAGAAAAACTGTTTTTT
CASSEDQTGGEKLFF
>.|14|TRBV19|TRBJ1-1|.
TGTGCCAGTAGTATAGCCAGGGGAGGAACTGAAGCTTTCTTT
CASSIARGGTEAFF
>.|12|TRBV27|TRBJ1-1|.
TGTGCCACCCGAGGACCGAACACTGAAGCTTTCTTT
CATRGPNTEAFF
>.|14|TRBV10-1|TRBJ2-3|.
TGCGCCAGCAGTGAGAGAGGGGGGGCAGATACGCAGTATTTT
CASSERGGADTQYF
>.|15|TRBV15|TRBJ2-7|TRBD1
TGTGCCACCAGCAGAGATCGTCAGGGGGCGAGGGAGCAGTACTTC
CATSRDRQGAREQYF
>once|15|TRBV5-1|TRBJ2-2|.
TGCGCCAGTGAAGGCTATGGGGTGAACACCGGGGAGCTGTTTTTT
CASEGYGVNTGELFF
>many|14|TRBV27|TRBJ2-7|TRBD2
TGTGCCAGCAGTCTTAGCGGGGACTCCTACGAGCAGTACTTC
CASSLSGDSYEQYF
>.|13|TRBV7-8|TRBJ1-1|.
TGTGCCAGCAGCTCGGGGGGGTACACTGAAGCTTTCTTT
CASSSGGYTEAFF
>.|11|TRBV18|TRBJ2-1|.
TGTGCCAGCTCTCCGACTAATGAGCAGTTCTTC
CASSPTNEQFF
>.|13|TRBV5-1|TRBJ2-5|TRBD1
TGCGCCAGCAGCTTTGCAGGGGGAGAGACCCAGTACTTC
CASSFAGGETQYF
>.|15|TRBV7-2|TRBJ1-6|.
TGTGCCAGCAGCTTAGAGTTCACGGCGAATTCACCCCTCCACTTT
CASSLEFTANSPLHF
>.|14|TRBV5-1|TRBJ2-3|TRBD1
TGCGCCAGCAGCACAGGGGGGTACACAGATACGCAGTATTTT
CASSTGGYTDTQYF
>.|13|TRBV7-7|TRBJ2-7|.
TGTGCCAGCAGCTTAGGGGAGCCCTACGAGCAGTACTTC
CASSLGEPYEQYF
>.|15|TRBV7-9|TRBJ1-4|.
TGTGCCAGCAGCTTAGCTGGGGCTGGGGGAGAAAAACTGTTTTTT
CASSLAGAGGEKLFF
>once|13|TRBV30|TRBJ2-7|.
TGTGCCTGGAGTGCTCAACGAAGAGGTGAGCAGTACTTC
CAWSAQRRGEQYF
>.|12|TRBV10-2|TRBJ1-6|.
TGCGCCAGCAGTGACATCGGGTCACCCCTCCACTTT
CASSDIGSPLHF
>few|14|TRBV15|TRBJ2-5|.
TGTGCCACCAGCAGAGCCCACGCTGGGGAGACCCAGTACTTC
CATSRAHAGETQYF
>.|17|TRBV13|TRBJ2-7|.
TGTGCCAGCAGCTCGGCGACCAGCCCACACAGCTCCTACGAGCAGTACTTC
CASSSATSPHSSYEQYF
>.|12|TRBV2|TRBJ2-3|.
TGTGCCAGCAGTGAACCCACAGATACGCAGTATTTT
CASSEPTDTQYF
>.|16|TRBV27|TRBJ1-2|.
TGTGCCAGCAGGGGGGCCCTGGGATTGGCGAGTTTTGGCTACACCTTC
CASRGALGLASFGYTF
>.|14|TRBV30|TRBJ2-1|.
TGTGCCTGGAGTAAGGGGGGCGGGGTTGTTAAGCAGTTCTTC
CAWSKGGGVVKQFF
>once|17|TRBV5-6|TRBJ2-3|TRBD1
TGTGCCAGCAGCTTTGGCCGTTTTGGACAGGGGACAGATACGCAGTATTTT
CASSFGRFGQGTDTQYF
>once|13|TRBV7-9|TRBJ2-2|.
TGTGCCAGCAGCTTAGATGTCCCCGGGGAGCTGTTTTTT
CASSLDVPGELFF
>.|14|TRBV7-9|TRBJ1-6|.
TGTGCCAGCAGCTCGGGGCCGAATAATTCACCCCTCCACTTT
CASSSGPNNSPLHF
>few|15|TRBV15|TRBJ1-1|.
TGTGCCACCAGCAGGGAGGGCCGGGGGCGAGGCGAAGCTTTCTTT
CATSREGRGRGEAFF
>.|15|TRBV19|TRBJ1-6|.
TGTGCCAGTAGGTTAGGGACAAGGGATAATTCACCCCTCCACTTT
CASRLGTRDNSPLHF
>.|16|TRBV7-9|TRBJ1-1|.
TGTGCCAGCAGCCCCAGAGGGAAATCTGGGGGCACTGAAGCTTTCTTT
CASSPRGKSGGTEAFF
>.|16|TRBV28|TRBJ1-2|TRBD1
TGTGCCAGCACTCCGGGACAGGGGGCCCCCTACTATGGCTACACCTTC
CASTPGQGAPYYGYTF
>.|16|TRBV10-3|TRBJ1-4|.
TGTGCCATCAGTGAGTCGACGGGGGGGTCTAATGAAAAACTGTTTTTT
CAISESTGGSNEKLFF
>.|12|TRBV4-2|TRBJ1-5|.
TGTGCCAGCAGCCAAGAGGGGCAGCCCCAGCATTTT
CASSQEGQPQHF
>once|12|TRBV4-1|TRBJ1-6|.
TGCGCCAGCAGCCAAGATGGCCGAATCACCTCATTT
CASSQDGRITSF
>.|15|TRBV19|TRBJ1-6|.
TGTGCCAGTAGCGAGGGGGGACCCTATAATTCACCCCTCCACTTT
CASSEGGPYNSPLHF
>.|15|TRBV30|TRBJ1-6|.
TGTGCCTGGAGTGTATTAGGGGAAGGTGATTCACCCCTCCACTTT
CAWSVLGEGDSPLHF
>many|14|TRBV5-1|TRBJ2-3|.
TGCGCCAGCAGCTTCGGGCAGGGGACAGATACGCAGTATTTT
CASSFGQGTDTQYF
>.|14|TRBV19|TRBJ2-7|.
TGTGCCAGTAGTATAGAACGTTACTCCTACGAGCAGTACTTC
CASSIERYSYEQYF
>once|14|TRBV7-8|TRBJ1-5|.
TGTGCCAGCAGCCAATGGGCGGAGAATCAGCCCCAGCATTTT
CASSQWAENQPQHF
>.|13|TRBV11-2|TRBJ2-2|TRBD1
TGTGCCAGCAGCCGACAGGGCCACGGGGAGCTGTTTTTT
CASSRQGHGELFF
>.|17|TRBV6-1|TRBJ1-1|.
TGTGCCAGCAGTGGGGACGTAAGGGGAAAAATGAACACTGAAGCTTTCTTT
CASSGDVRGKMNTEAFF
>.|16|TRBV7-8|TRBJ1-3|TRBD1
TGTGCCAGCAGCTTAACGGCAGGGGGCGGTGGAAACACCATATATTTT
CASSLTAGGGGNTIYF
>once|9|TRBV20-1|TRBJ1-5|.
TGCAGTGGGTCCCAGCCCCAGCATTTT
CSGSQPQHF
>.|15|TRBV5-4|TRBJ1-2|.
TGTGCCAGCAGCTTGGAACAGACCTTGTCCTATGGCTACACCTTC
CASSLEQTLSYGYTF